This T cell receptor beta chain was retrieved from a study of blood T cells in healthy people across ages. The ends were cut back, 5 bases at V and 6 bases at J, with 5 bases in the middle. The CDR3 runs to 10 residues. Germline CDR1 SQVTM, CDR2 ANQGSEA. With respect to this clonotype: Given a much more abundant clone one base away, this may be a read error.

Primers used in a second PCR of about 6 to 11 cycles were a sample-barcoded 5' primer and a J-beta primer mix. TCRdb processed the 5' RACE reads anew with MiXCR; each CDR3 protein has one entry. Here the sample spans about 930,000 distinct CDR3 sequences, 25% to 35% being singletons. A further study also used this sample, focusing on T cells of mothers and their children.

Specimen: blood. The chain links TRBV29-1 to TRBJ2-1; D is unresolved. The TCR sequence derives from a middle-aged woman in good health. This CDR3 is CSVKRNEQFF. In DNA form, the CDR3 reads TGCAGCGTTAAGCGCAATGAGCAGTTCTTC.